Presented here are 24 T cell receptor beta chains from one specimen sequenced in a study of T cell repertoires in cytomegalovirus infection (dated by TCRdb to the late 2010s). Data came from an Illumina HiSeq 1500. TCRdb's own reprocessing of the public reads used fastp at Q25 and MiXCR and kept productive beta chains. Every distinct CDR3 protein forms one entry, paired with its most common genes and DNA. The sample table shows some 700,000 distinct CDR3 sequences, and 35% are seen once. In total, the top ten clones hold 2.8% of the sample. Sequenced: PBMCs. Receptors were obtained from a human donor in good health (CMV status not recorded). Some clones in this sample may be carry-over from other donors' samples.

The chain couples TRBV19 to TRBJ1-5; no clear D gene. The V and J ends lost 6 bases and 3 bases respectively, with 12 bases between them. The CDR3 runs to 14 residues. The germline V gene encodes CDR1 LNHDA and CDR2 SQIVND (reference sequence). The CDR3 sequence: CASRAGSFNQPQHF. The CDR3 bases are TGTGCCAGTAGAGCCGGGAGCTTCAATCAGCCCCAGCATTTT.

This clonotype was picked up a small number of times. The rearrangement uses TRBV5-1 and TRBJ2-1; D unclear. This CDR3 is 13 amino acids long. Germline V gene data show CDR1 as SGHRS and CDR2 as YFSETQ. The V and J ends lost 0 bases and 10 bases respectively, with 11 bases between them. In DNA form, the CDR3 reads TGCGCCAGCAGCTTGGGAAGGGCGGACGAGCAGTTCTTC. This gives the protein CASSLGRADEQFF.

The table lists this clonotype with a few counts. The chain's CDR3 is CASSEALADNSPLHF. CDR3 bases: TGTGCCAGCAGTGAAGCGTTGGCAGATAATTCACCCCTCCACTTT. V is TRBV6-1 and J is TRBJ1-6; D not resolved. The length of the CDR3 is 15 residues. The germline V and J ends were trimmed by 0 bases and 5 bases, with 8 bases remaining between them. Germline V gives CDR1 MNHNS, CDR2 SASEGT.

This clonotype came up once. As DNA, the CDR3 is TGCAGTGCTAGGTCCTTTGGACAGCTCTATAATTCACCCCTCCACTTT. Its protein product is CSARSFGQLYNSPLHF. The chain combines TRBV20-1 with TRBJ1-6, with D tentatively TRBD1 (6 bases). The CDR3 length is 16 residues. Trimming stripped 3 bases from V and 3 bases from J, with 15 bases between. CDR1 is DFQATT, CDR2 SNEGSKA, per germline (reference sequence).

With respect to this clonotype: The germline gene is not matched at one end of the junction; a read error may be the cause. This chain links TRBV28 with TRBJ1-4; the D gene is possibly TRBD1 (6 bases). CDR3 length: 15 amino acids. Looked up from germline, CDR1 is MDHEN and CDR2 is SYDVKM. This CDR3 is CDSNLTGMPGEKLFF. CDR3 coding DNA: TGTGACAGCAATCTAACAGGGATGCCTGGGGAAAAACTGTTTTTT.

The chain employs TRBV28 and TRBJ1-6; weak D call: TRBD1 (5 bases). Germline-derived CDR1 and CDR2 are MDHEN and SYDVKM. Between the trimmed V and J ends, which lost 7 bases and 1 base, there was a span of 14 bases. The CDR3 covers 16 residues. The CDR3 loop is CASTPPGTSYNSPLHF. DNA for the CDR3: TGTGCCAGCACGCCCCCGGGGACTTCCTATAATTCACCCCTCCACTTT.

The chain recombines TRBV7-9 with TRBJ1-5; 7 nucleotides align to TRBD1. With 5 bases clipped from V and 3 bases from J, the junction kept 7 bases outside the gene matches. The germline V gene has CDR1 SEHNR and CDR2 FQNEAQ (reference sequence). The CDR3 has 15 residues. This CDR3 reads CASSATGADNQPQHF. The CDR3 nucleotides read TGTGCCAGCAGCGCAACAGGGGCGGACAATCAGCCCCAGCATTTT. The full variable domain, completed using reference TRBV7-9 and TRBJ1-5, is DTGVSQNPRHKITKRGQNVTFRCDPISEHNRLYWYRQTLGQGPEFLTYFQNEAQLEKSRLLSDRFSAERPKGSFSTLEIQRTEQGDSAMYLCASSATGADNQPQHFGDGTRLSIL.

The chain is built from TRBV2 and TRBJ2-7; 7 positions match TRBD2. Trimming at V came to 8 bases and at J to 3 bases, leaving 16 bases not matched to a gene. This CDR3 region has 16 residues. Germline lookup yields CDR1 SNHLY and CDR2 FYNNEI. The CDR3 is CASPPPWGGRDYEQYF. The CDR3 DNA is TGTGCCAGCCCCCCTCCCTGGGGAGGGAGGGACTACGAGCAGTACTTC.

This clonotype has only a few counts. The rearrangement links TRBV6-5 to TRBJ2-1; no firm D call. The CDR3 consists of 15 residues. Germline V gene data show CDR1 as MNHEY and CDR2 as SVGAGI. V gave up 2 bases and J gave up 0 bases, with 8 bases separating them. CDR3 DNA sequence: TGTGCCAGCAGTTACAAAGTTGGCTCCTACAATGAGCAGTTCTTC. Translating gives CASSYKVGSYNEQFF.

This clonotype came up a few times. CDR3 residues: CASSGKQGAGTEAFF. CDR3 nucleotide sequence: TGCGCCAGCAGCGGAAAACAGGGGGCAGGCACTGAAGCTTTCTTT. The chain carries TRBV5-1 and TRBJ1-1, with 9 bases aligning to TRBD1. The CDR3 is made up of 15 amino acids. The V gene's germline CDR1 is SGHRS and CDR2 YFSETQ. After removal of 4 bases from V and 4 bases from J, the junction contained 8 bases not matched to a gene.

The chain is built from TRBV5-4 and TRBJ2-3, with 11 nucleotides matching TRBD1. The junction had 4 bases not matched to a gene; V was cut back by 3 bases and J by 4 bases. CDR1 is SGHNT and CDR2 is YYREEE in the germline V gene (reference sequence). The CDR3 sequence is 15 residues long. For the CDR3, the DNA is TGTGCCAGCAGCTCCGGGACAGGGGGTCCAGATACGCAGTATTTT. This translates into CASSSGTGGPDTQYF.

This clonotype was found once. This CDR3 fails to terminate in the conserved phenylalanine or tryptophan, so it likely reflects a read error. The V gene is TRBV2, the J gene TRBJ2-1; TRBD1 is a possible D gene (6 bases). CDR1 is SNHLY, CDR2 FYNNEI, per germline. V dropped 5 bases and J dropped 0 bases, with 17 bases sitting between them. CDR3 size: 17 residues. The CDR3 nucleotides read TGTGCCAGCAGTCGTTACCGGACAGTCAACTCCTACAATGAGCAGTTCTTA. This encodes CASSRYRTVNSYNEQFL.

CDR3 residues: CASSRDRSMNTEAFF. The CDR3 nucleotides are TGTGCCAGCAGTAGGGACAGATCCATGAACACTGAAGCTTTCTTT. The rearrangement uses TRBV27 and TRBJ1-1; 7 bases align to TRBD1. This CDR3 has 15 amino acids. Looked up from germline, CDR1 is MNHEY and CDR2 is SMNVEV (reference sequence). With V trimmed by 5 bases and J by 0 bases, 6 bases remained unmatched.

V gene TRBV7-9 combines with J gene TRBJ1-5, with TRBD1 as a possible D gene (6 bases). This CDR3 comprises 16 residues. Trimming removed 6 bases from V and 4 bases from J, with 19 bases in between. The germline V gene encodes CDR1 SEHNR and CDR2 FQNEAQ (reference sequence). CDR3 nucleotides: TGTGCCAGCAGGGATTCAGGGGCCCCGGGAAATCAGCCCCAGCATTTT. This sequence encodes CASRDSGAPGNQPQHF.

The chain carries TRBV20-1 and TRBJ2-6, with TRBD2 matching over 13 bases. CDR3 length: 17 amino acids. The ends lost 5 bases at V and 0 bases at J; junction bases unmatched: 4. CDR1 is DFQATT and CDR2 is SNEGSKA in the germline V gene (reference sequence). CDR3 coding DNA: TGCAGTGCTCGGACTAGCGGGAGTGTCTCTGGGGCCAACGTCCTGACTTTC. Translated: CSARTSGSVSGANVLTF.

The chain employs TRBV20-1 and TRBJ1-5; no firm D call. The CDR3 sequence is 11 residues long. The germline V gene encodes CDR1 DFQATT and CDR2 SNEGSKA (reference sequence). V lost 3 bases to trimming and J lost 5 bases, with 5 bases between them. The CDR3 protein is CSASDDQPQHF. For the CDR3, the DNA is TGCAGTGCTAGTGACGATCAGCCCCAGCATTTT.

About this clonotype itself: A much larger clone differs by one base, so this may be a read error. This chain joins TRBV7-9 and TRBJ2-3, with a tentative D call TRBD2 (6 bases). This CDR3 spans 15 amino acids. Germline V gives CDR1 SEHNR, CDR2 FQNEAQ (reference sequence). The CDR3 DNA is TGTGCCAGCAGCACACGGGACTGGGGCACAGATACGCCGTATTTT. This encodes CASSTRDWGTDTPYF.

This chain uses TRBV7-9 with TRBJ1-1, with unresolved D. Germline V gene data show CDR1 as SEHNR and CDR2 as FQNEAQ (reference sequence). This CDR3 has 13 residues. V shed 3 bases and J shed 1 base, with 6 bases lying between them. Written as DNA, the CDR3 is TGTGCCAGCAGCTTCAGCTCGAACACTGAAGCTTTCTTT. Residues: CASSFSSNTEAFF.

The chain has TRBV20-1 and TRBJ2-6, with D perhaps matching TRBD1 (5 bases). Germline CDR1 is DFQATT and CDR2 is SNEGSKA (reference sequence). V lost 1 base and J 4 bases, leaving 11 bases between the germline ends. The CDR3 has 15 residues. In DNA, the CDR3 is TGCAGTGCTAGAGCCCAGACAGACGGGGCCAACGTCCTGACTTTC. Its translation: CSARAQTDGANVLTF.

The V and J genes are TRBV7-9 and TRBJ2-2, with D possibly matching TRBD1 (6 bases). This CDR3 has 14 residues. V gave up 7 bases and J gave up 6 bases, with 15 bases separating them. Germline values: CDR1 SEHNR, CDR2 FQNEAQ (reference sequence). The CDR3 DNA reads as TGTGCCAGCACGTCCAGGGGATTGGCCGGGGAGCTGTTTTTT. This sequence encodes CASTSRGLAGELFF.

This clonotype was counted ten times or more. This chain uses TRBV7-2 with TRBJ1-2, with D unresolved. Trimming cost V 1 base and J 0 bases, with 3 bases left between them. Germline CDR1 reads SGHTA; CDR2 reads FQGNSA. The CDR3 is 13 residues long. The DNA for the CDR3 is TGTGCCAGCAGCTTAGACCCTAACTATGGCTACACCTTC. Its protein is CASSLDPNYGYTF.

This clonotype was seen a few times. The chain employs TRBV6-2 or TRBV6-3 and TRBJ2-7; possible D gene TRBD1, 6 bases. There are 13 residues in the CDR3. Germline assignment: CDR1 MNHEY and CDR2 SVGEGT. Trimming shortened V by 7 bases and J by 2 bases, and 12 bases separated the two germline ends. CDR3 sequence (DNA): TGTGCCAGCACCTGGACAGATACCTACGAGCAGTACTTC. As protein: CASTWTDTYEQYF.

This clonotype was detected a few times. The chain combines TRBV12-3 or TRBV12-4 with TRBJ2-6; TRBD2 matches at 14 bases. V lost 2 bases to trimming and J lost 2 bases; unmatched junction nucleotides: 14. This CDR3 is built from 22 residues. DNA of the CDR3: TGTGCCAGCAGTTTACGAGGCGAAGGGACTAGCGGGAGCTGGCCTGGGGCCAACGTCCTGACTTTC. This translates into CASSLRGEGTSGSWPGANVLTF.

This clonotype was counted only a few times. This chain joins TRBV5-6 and TRBJ1-3, with D possibly matching TRBD1 (5 bases). V gave up 4 bases and J gave up 0 bases, with 14 bases separating them. From germline, CDR1 is SGHDT and CDR2 YYEEEE. The CDR3 is made up of 16 amino acids. The CDR3 loop reads CASSPTGTYSGNTIYF. The CDR3 DNA is TGTGCCAGCAGCCCTACCGGGACCTACTCTGGAAACACCATATATTTT.